The 13 T cell receptor beta chains presented below share a single source sample, sequenced in a study of cytomegalovirus exposure and HLA in healthy donors. With 60 Vbeta and 13 Jbeta primers, the PCR was carried out. Clones were read by immunoSEQ multiplex PCR, and TCRdb kept only the in-frame ones, dropping some. The top ten clones hold roughly 1.7% of a sample with some 140,000 clones, approximately 61% of them seen once. Sequences were obtained from PBMCs. The receptor source for this set is a human donor in good health.

The chain uses TRBV15 and TRBJ2-7, with a possible D match to TRBD2 (6 bases). V was shortened by 3 bases and J by 2 bases, with 11 bases between the two germline ends. This CDR3 is 14 amino acids long. The germline V gene encodes CDR1 LNHNV and CDR2 YYDKDF (reference sequence). The chain's CDR3 is CATSRGRETYEQYF. The DNA of the CDR3 is TGTGCCACCAGCAGGGGTCGGGAGACCTACGAGCAGTACTTC.

The sample holds a few counts of this clone. The gene calls are TRBV28 and TRBJ2-7, with 7 bases identical to TRBD1. Trimming removed 2 bases from V and 6 bases from J; junction bases left unmatched: 1. CDR1 is MDHEN, CDR2 SYDVKM, per germline. This CDR3 region has 12 residues. CDR3: CASSLRGREQYF. The CDR3 DNA is TGTGCCAGCAGTTTAAGGGGGCGCGAGCAGTACTTC. Together with reference TRBV28 and TRBJ2-7, the CDR3 gives the full variable domain: DVKVTQSSRYLVKRTGEKVFLECVQDMDHENMFWYRQDPGLGLRLIYFSYDVKMKEKGDIPEGYSVSREKKERFSLILESASTNQTSMYLCASSLRGREQYFGPGTRLTVT.

The chain combines TRBV6-5 with TRBJ2-5; 8 bases line up with TRBD1. CDR1 is MNHEY and CDR2 is SVGAGI in the germline V gene. CDR3 length: 13 residues. The ends lost 2 bases at V and 7 bases at J; junction bases unmatched: 3. The CDR3 DNA reads as TGTGCCAGCAGTTACGGACAGGGCGGGACCCAGTACTTC. As protein: CASSYGQGGTQYF.

This chain connects TRBV10-1 to TRBJ2-7; 8 nucleotides line up with TRBD2. Germline loops: CDR1 WNHNN, CDR2 SYGVQD (reference sequence). The CDR3 consists of 14 residues. V trimming: 5 bases; J trimming: 5 bases; junction bases outside the gene matches: 8. This CDR3 is CASSFGGRLDEQYF. CDR3 sequence (DNA): TGCGCCAGCAGTTTCGGCGGGAGGCTCGACGAGCAGTACTTC.

The table lists this clone with a few counts. V gene TRBV5-1 combines with J gene TRBJ2-1; possibly TRBD2 for D (6 bases). The CDR3 is 18 amino acids. Deletions cut 0 bases from V and 8 bases from J, with 24 bases between. The germline CDR1 and CDR2 sequences are SGHRS and YFSETQ. The CDR3 nucleotides are TGCGCCAGCAGCTTGGGAGGAGGGGATAGGGATACAATCGATGAGCAGTTCTTC. It translates to CASSLGGGDRDTIDEQFF. The entire variable domain, with the rest obtained from reference TRBV5-1 and TRBJ2-1, is as follows: KAGVTQTPRYLIKTRGQQVTLSCSPISGHRSVSWYQQTPGQGLQFLFEYFSETQRNKGNFPGRFSGRQFSNSRSEMNVSTLELGDSALYLCASSLGGGDRDTIDEQFFGPGTRLTVL.

The gene calls are TRBV19 and TRBJ2-1, with TRBD2 matching over 9 bases. The CDR3 contains 16 residues. The ends lost 0 bases at V and 7 bases at J; junction bases unmatched: 7. Germline CDR1 is LNHDA and CDR2 is SQIVND (reference sequence). The DNA for the CDR3 is TGTGCCAGTAGTATAGATCGTGCGGGAGGGAATAATGAGCAGTTCTTC. Residues: CASSIDRAGGNNEQFF.

This chain joins TRBV27 and TRBJ2-3; the match to TRBD2 covers 7 bases. The CDR3 is 14 residues long. Germline-derived CDR1 and CDR2 are MNHEY and SMNVEV (reference sequence). V lost 5 bases and J lost 4; bases outside the gene matches: 6. This chain's CDR3 is CASSPTSIPDTQYF. For the CDR3, the DNA is TGTGCCAGCAGTCCGACTAGCATTCCAGATACGCAGTATTTT.

The sample holds a few counts of this clone. This chain joins TRBV29-1 and TRBJ2-7; no firm D call. The germline V and J ends were trimmed by 0 bases and 2 bases, with 5 bases remaining between them. In germline, CDR1 is SQVTM, CDR2 ANQGSEA. The CDR3 runs 12 residues. CDR3 DNA sequence: TGCAGCGTTGAAGATCTAACCTACGAGCAGTACTTC. Encoded protein: CSVEDLTYEQYF.

The chain uses TRBV11-2 and TRBJ2-3; possible D gene TRBD1, 5 bases. The CDR3 is 16 residues long. The germline V and J ends were trimmed by 2 bases and 4 bases, with 16 bases remaining between them. Per the germline V gene, CDR1 is SGHAT and CDR2 is FQNNGV. CDR3 bases: TGTGCCAGCAGCTTAAGGGGCCCAGTTAGCCCAGATACGCAGTATTTT. As protein: CASSLRGPVSPDTQYF. Filled out from reference TRBV11-2 and TRBJ2-3, the complete variable domain reads EAGVAQSPRYKIIEKRQSVAFWCNPISGHATLYWYQQILGQGPKLLIQFQNNGVVDDSQLPKDRFSAERLKGVDSTLKIQPAKLEDSAVYLCASSLRGPVSPDTQYFGPGTRLTVL.

V usage is TRBV19 and J usage is TRBJ1-5; possible D gene TRBD1, 6 bases. Trimming took off 1 base at V and 0 bases at J, with 16 bases between the two ends. The length of the CDR3 is 18 residues. Germline V CDR1 and CDR2: LNHDA, SQIVND (reference sequence). Here the CDR3 DNA reads TGTGCCAGTAGTATAGGGCAGGGGAAGTATTATAGCAATCAGCCCCAGCATTTT. This translates into CASSIGQGKYYSNQPQHF.

This clone turned up a few times. The rearrangement joins TRBV7-9 to TRBJ1-4; TRBD1 aligns across 7 bases. This CDR3 contains 15 residues. Losses at the gene ends were 5 bases for V and 4 bases for J; bases not matched to a gene: 7. In germline, CDR1 is SEHNR, CDR2 FQNEAQ (reference sequence). Written as DNA, the CDR3 is TGTGCCAGCAGCCCCAGGACAGGCCGTAATGAAAAACTGTTTTTT. Translated, it gives CASSPRTGRNEKLFF.

The chain combines TRBV10-3 with TRBJ2-7, with 11 positions matching TRBD2. The CDR3 sequence is 15 residues long. The V segment lost 6 bases and the J segment 3 bases; nucleotides outside the gene matches: 7. Germline CDR1 reads ENHRY; CDR2 reads SYGVKD. CDR3 coding DNA: TGTGCCATCAGCGGAACCGGGACTAGCGGCTACGAGCAGTACTTC. Protein product: CAISGTGTSGYEQYF.

This clone was detected only a few times. The V call is TRBV28, the J call TRBJ1-2; 7 bases agree with TRBD1. CDR1 is MDHEN, CDR2 SYDVKM, per germline. The CDR3 is made up of 15 amino acids. Trimming cost V 6 bases and J 9 bases; bases outside gene matches: 16. The CDR3 sequence is CASSSPGQNTDSYTF. The DNA for the CDR3 is TGTGCCAGCAGCTCGCCGGGACAGAACACCGATAGCTACACCTTC.